These 27 T cell receptor beta chains came from one sample sequenced in a study of blood T cell repertoires in COVID-19. Data came from immunoSEQ multiplex PCR; TCRdb stores just in-frame clones and leaves some out. The sample holds more than 200,000 clones; more than 60% are singletons and the top ten take around 4.1%. Sequenced material: peripheral blood. The receptors originated from a woman aged 40 to 49 with active or convalescent COVID-19.

This sequence joins TRBV3-1 (or the pseudogene TRBV3-2) and TRBJ1-1, with D tentatively TRBD1 (6 bases). This CDR3 has 15 amino acids. The germline V and J ends were trimmed by 4 bases and 1 base, with 13 bases remaining between them. Germline V lookup: CDR1 LGHDT, CDR2 YNNKEL (reference sequence). CDR3 DNA sequence: TGTGCCAGCAGCCCTCGTGGGACATCGAACACTGAAGCTTTCTTT. This sequence encodes CASSPRGTSNTEAFF.

The chain employs TRBV5-4 and TRBJ1-1; D call uncertain. V lost 3 bases and J lost 1, with 10 bases in between. The CDR3 has 14 amino acids. The germline gives CDR1 SGHNT, CDR2 YYREEE (reference sequence). The CDR3 is CASSSKTANTEAFF. CDR3 sequence (DNA): TGTGCCAGCAGCTCGAAAACAGCGAACACTGAAGCTTTCTTT.

In its sample, this clone was seen a few times. This sequence joins TRBV30 and TRBJ2-1; weak D call: TRBD2 (7 bases). Germline CDR1 and CDR2: GTSNPN and SVGIG (reference sequence). This CDR3 spans 13 amino acids. V lost 5 bases and J lost 3, with 11 bases in between. The CDR3 reads CAWGGGFYNEQFF. CDR3 DNA: TGTGCCTGGGGCGGGGGCTTCTACAATGAGCAGTTCTTC.

The CDR3 DNA follows: TGTGCCAGCAGCCAGGCCCAGATCAATCAGCCCCAGCATTTT. It encodes CASSQAQINQPQHF. The chain uses TRBV4-2 and TRBJ1-5; no firm D call. Trimming removed 3 bases at V and 3 bases at J, with 9 bases between. The CDR3 runs to 14 residues. Germline loops: CDR1 LGHNA, CDR2 YNFKEQ.

The chain couples TRBV5-6 to TRBJ1-2; D unresolved. Per germline, CDR1 SGHDT and CDR2 YYEEEE. The CDR3 has 14 residues. V dropped 0 bases and J dropped 5 bases, with 11 bases sitting between them. CDR3 nucleotides: TGTGCCAGCAGCTTGGAGGCCAGGCCTTATGGCTACACCTTC. It is translated as CASSLEARPYGYTF.

This chain joins TRBV28 and TRBJ2-7; TRBD1 might be the D (5 bases). Trimming removed 4 bases at V and 2 bases at J, with 18 bases between. Germline V gives CDR1 MDHEN, CDR2 SYDVKM. This CDR3 spans 16 amino acids. The CDR3 DNA reads TGTGCCAGCAGTTCGATACCCGACAGTGCCACCTACGAGCAGTACTTC. Protein: CASSSIPDSATYEQYF.

The rearrangement joins TRBV23-1 to TRBJ1-1; D might be TRBD1 (5 bases). TRBV23-1 is an ORF, with its function uncertain. There are 11 residues in the CDR3. Deletions cut 4 bases from V and 10 bases from J, with 10 bases between. In nucleotides, the CDR3 is TGCGCCAGCAGTCTCCCGGGGGGAGCTTTCTTT. Residues: CASSLPGGAFF.

This chain joins TRBV5-1 and TRBJ2-7; perhaps TRBD1 as D (8 bases). V was cut by 3 bases and J by 4 bases, with 14 bases left in between. The CDR3 extends over 14 amino acids. Germline values: CDR1 SGHRS, CDR2 YFSETQ. CDR3 sequence (DNA): TGCGCCAGCAGCTCACAGGGGGGGATGTACGAGCAGTACTTC. It is translated as CASSSQGGMYEQYF.

The chain has TRBV7-3 and TRBJ2-3; TRBD2 matches 11 bases. This CDR3 has 16 amino acids. Germline CDR1 and CDR2: SGHTA and FQGTGA. The V and J ends lost 6 bases and 4 bases, in that order; junction bases with no gene match: 9. CDR3 sequence: CASSFASGGNPDTQYF. The CDR3 nucleotides read TGTGCCAGCAGTTTCGCTAGCGGGGGGAATCCAGATACGCAGTATTTT. Combining the CDR3 with reference TRBV7-3 and TRBJ2-3 gives the whole variable domain GAGVSQTPSNKVTEKGKYVELRCDPISGHTALYWYRQSLGQGPEFLIYFQGTGAADDSGLPNDRFFAVRPEGSVSTLKIQRTERGDSAVYLCASSFASGGNPDTQYFGPGTRLTVL.

This chain links TRBV6-5 with TRBJ2-5, with D maybe TRBD1 (6 bases). Per germline, CDR1 MNHEY and CDR2 SVGAGI. CDR3 length: 13 residues. V gave up 10 bases and J gave up 6 bases, with 18 bases separating them. CDR3 sequence (DNA): TGTGCCACAAATCCGGGACAAGGAAAGACCCAGTACTTC. Its protein is CATNPGQGKTQYF.

This chain joins TRBV6-5 and TRBJ2-4; the match to TRBD1 covers 10 bases. The CDR3 extends over 14 amino acids. Trimming took 5 bases from V and 6 from J; bases not matched to a gene: 4. Germline values: CDR1 MNHEY, CDR2 SVGAGI. The CDR3 region is CASSPRDRGNIQYF. In DNA form, the CDR3 reads TGTGCCAGCAGTCCGAGGGACAGGGGAAACATTCAGTACTTC.

V is TRBV7-2 and J is TRBJ1-4; D possibly corresponds to TRBD1 (5 bases). Germline assignment: CDR1 SGHTA and CDR2 FQGNSA. The V end lost 3 bases, the J end lost 4 bases, and 9 bases lay between the germline ends. The CDR3 length is 14 residues. CDR3 DNA sequence: TGTGCCAGCAGCTTGCGACAGTTTAATGAAAAACTGTTTTTT. It specifies CASSLRQFNEKLFF.

The V call is TRBV5-1, the J call TRBJ2-5, with 9 nucleotides matching TRBD2. Trimming took 0 bases from V and 0 from J; bases not matched to a gene: 3. The CDR3 runs to 16 residues. Germline loops: CDR1 SGHRS, CDR2 YFSETQ. As DNA, the CDR3 is TGCGCCAGCAGCTTGGAAGCTAGCGGGGACCAAGAGACCCAGTACTTC. Translating it yields CASSLEASGDQETQYF.

The chain couples TRBV7-3 to TRBJ1-2; D not certain. Between the trimmed V and J ends, which lost 5 bases and 3 bases, there was a span of 10 bases. Germline V gene sequence: CDR1 SGHTA, CDR2 FQGTGA. The CDR3 extends over 13 amino acids. The chain's CDR3 is CASSLGGDYGYTF. CDR3 nucleotide sequence: TGTGCCAGCAGCCTCGGAGGTGACTATGGCTACACCTTC.

This clone was observed a handful of times. This chain connects TRBV7-2 to TRBJ2-3, with 14 bases lining up with TRBD2. Trimming cost V 1 base and J 4 bases; bases outside gene matches: 7. The CDR3 runs 18 residues. The germline V gene has CDR1 SGHTA and CDR2 FQGNSA. The DNA of the CDR3 is TGTGCCAGCAGCTTAGTATCCGGGACTAGCGGGGGTCCAGATACGCAGTATTTT. Residues: CASSLVSGTSGGPDTQYF.

This chain joins TRBV3-1 (or the pseudogene TRBV3-2) and TRBJ2-5; 10 bases line up with TRBD2. Unmatched junction bases numbered 14, after V lost 7 bases and J lost 6 bases. Looked up from germline, CDR1 is LGHDT and CDR2 is YNNKEL (reference sequence). The CDR3 is 16 residues long. CDR3 protein: CASTESLAGGLQTQYF. The CDR3 DNA is TGTGCCAGCACCGAATCCTTAGCGGGGGGATTGCAGACCCAGTACTTC.

The genes are TRBV5-4 and TRBJ2-1; D is uncertain. The CDR3 extends over 13 amino acids. The V end was cut by 4 bases, the J end by 0 bases, with 5 bases between. Germline CDR1 and CDR2: SGHNT and YYREEE (reference sequence). The CDR3 coding sequence is TGTGCCAGCAGCCCATCCTCCTACAATGAGCAGTTCTTC. Protein product: CASSPSSYNEQFF.

The V and J genes are TRBV28 and TRBJ1-1; D not certain. Germline V gives CDR1 MDHEN, CDR2 SYDVKM. The CDR3 contains 13 residues. V was trimmed by 7 bases and J by 5 bases, leaving 14 bases between them. The CDR3 spells CASKTQLGTEAFF. The CDR3 DNA is TGTGCCAGCAAGACTCAACTCGGGACTGAAGCTTTCTTT.

The chain joins TRBV7-9 to TRBJ2-3; D may be TRBD2 (7 bases). V shed 2 bases and J shed 3 bases, with 12 bases lying between them. There are 15 residues in the CDR3. Germline-derived CDR1 and CDR2 are SEHNR and FQNEAQ (reference sequence). The CDR3 here is CASSLLRGGTDTQYF. CDR3 DNA sequence: TGTGCCAGCAGCTTACTCAGGGGAGGGACAGATACGCAGTATTTT.

V is TRBV7-2 and J is TRBJ2-3; 11 positions agree with TRBD2. This CDR3 is 16 amino acids long. The germline V gene encodes CDR1 SGHTA and CDR2 FQGNSA. The junction had 3 bases not matched to a gene; V was cut back by 4 bases and J by 0 bases. The CDR3 loop is CASSSRLAGSTDTQYF. The DNA of the CDR3 is TGTGCCAGCAGCTCCAGACTAGCGGGGAGCACAGATACGCAGTATTTT.

The chain joins TRBV11-1 to TRBJ1-1, with a tentative D call TRBD1 (6 bases). V was pared by 0 bases and J by 4 bases, with 12 bases between. Germline CDR1 is SGHAT and CDR2 is FQDESV (reference sequence). The CDR3 consists of 15 residues. Here the CDR3 DNA reads TGTGCCAGCAGCTTAGCTTTACAGGGTAGCACTGAAGCTTTCTTT. Its translation is CASSLALQGSTEAFF.

This sequence joins TRBV27 and TRBJ2-7; no clear D gene. The V end lost 2 bases, the J end lost 0 bases, and 11 bases lay between the germline ends. The CDR3 is 15 residues long. Germline values: CDR1 MNHEY, CDR2 SMNVEV (reference sequence). The CDR3: CASSLGQSISYEQYF. Here the CDR3 DNA reads TGTGCCAGCAGTTTAGGGCAGTCGATCTCCTACGAGCAGTACTTC.

The rearrangement uses TRBV2 and TRBJ1-5, with 9 bases aligning to TRBD1. The V segment lost 7 bases and the J segment 3 bases; nucleotides outside the gene matches: 7. Germline-derived CDR1 and CDR2 are SNHLY and FYNNEI. CDR3 size: 15 residues. This CDR3 is CASIMDRGVNQPQHF. The CDR3 DNA sequence: TGTGCCAGCATTATGGACAGGGGAGTCAATCAGCCCCAGCATTTT.

The chain links TRBV12-5 to TRBJ1-1; 8 bases line up with TRBD1. Germline V gives CDR1 LGHNT, CDR2 FRNRAP. V dropped 0 bases and J dropped 2; count of bases not matched to a gene: 14. This CDR3 has 19 amino acids. This CDR3 reads CASGLVRTGRTFRNTEAFF. The CDR3 nucleotides read TGTGCTAGTGGTTTGGTCCGGACAGGGAGGACCTTCCGCAACACTGAAGCTTTCTTT.

This clone was seen only a few times. The V gene is TRBV5-1, the J gene TRBJ2-1; weak D call: TRBD2 (5 bases). The germline V gene encodes CDR1 SGHRS and CDR2 YFSETQ. V was cut by 3 bases and J by 6 bases, with 10 bases left in between. CDR3 length: 13 residues. The CDR3 here is CASSSATINEQFF. The CDR3 nucleotides are TGCGCCAGCAGCTCAGCGACTATCAATGAGCAGTTCTTC.

The chain joins TRBV29-1 to TRBJ1-5; D gene uncertain. The CDR3 runs 12 residues. V lost 6 bases and J 2 bases, leaving 8 bases between the germline ends. Germline V gives CDR1 SQVTM, CDR2 ANQGSEA. The CDR3 reads CSVRAGNQPQHF. In DNA form, the CDR3 reads TGCAGCGTCCGAGCGGGCAATCAGCCCCAGCATTTT.

This clone was observed a handful of times. Within the sample, other DNA sequences also encode this same CDR3. The rearrangement joins TRBV19 to TRBJ1-1; tentative D call: TRBD1 (6 bases). Trimming took off 5 bases at V and 3 bases at J, with 10 bases between the two ends. The CDR3 length is 13 residues. Germline-derived CDR1 and CDR2 are LNHDA and SQIVND (reference sequence). The CDR3 loop reads CASSVKGDTEAFF. The CDR3 DNA sequence: TGTGCCAGTAGTGTGAAGGGGGACACTGAAGCTTTCTTT.